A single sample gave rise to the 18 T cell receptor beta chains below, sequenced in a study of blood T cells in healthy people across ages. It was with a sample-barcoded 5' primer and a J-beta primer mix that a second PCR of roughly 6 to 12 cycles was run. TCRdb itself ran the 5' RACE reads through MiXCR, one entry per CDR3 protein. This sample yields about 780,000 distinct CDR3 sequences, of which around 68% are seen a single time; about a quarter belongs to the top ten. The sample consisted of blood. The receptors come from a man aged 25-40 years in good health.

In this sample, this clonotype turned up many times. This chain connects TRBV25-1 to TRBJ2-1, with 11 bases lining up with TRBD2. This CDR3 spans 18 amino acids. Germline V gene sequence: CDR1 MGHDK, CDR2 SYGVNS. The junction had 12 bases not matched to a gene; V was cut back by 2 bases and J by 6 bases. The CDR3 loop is CASSEIITFSGGANEQFF. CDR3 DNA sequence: TGTGCCAGCAGTGAAATTATAACGTTTAGCGGGGGGGCCAATGAGCAGTTCTTC.

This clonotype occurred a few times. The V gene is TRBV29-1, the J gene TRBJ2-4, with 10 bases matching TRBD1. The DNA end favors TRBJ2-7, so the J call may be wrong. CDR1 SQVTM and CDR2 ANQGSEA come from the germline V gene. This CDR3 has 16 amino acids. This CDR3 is CSVEGQRGTGAYEQYF. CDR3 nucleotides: TGCAGCGTTGAAGGCCAAAGAGGGACAGGGGCCTACGAGCAGTACTTC.

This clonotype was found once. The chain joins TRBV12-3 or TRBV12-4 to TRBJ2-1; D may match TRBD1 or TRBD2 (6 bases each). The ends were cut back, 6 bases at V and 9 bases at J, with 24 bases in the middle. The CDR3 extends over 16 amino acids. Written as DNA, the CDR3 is TGTGCCAGCAGCCCCCCGCGCGCCGGGGGCCAGAGTGAGCAGTTCTTC. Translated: CASSPPRAGGQSEQFF.

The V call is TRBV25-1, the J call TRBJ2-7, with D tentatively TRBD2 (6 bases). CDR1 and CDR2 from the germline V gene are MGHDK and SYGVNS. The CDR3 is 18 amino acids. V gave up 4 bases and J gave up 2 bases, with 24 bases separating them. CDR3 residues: CASSGWRARGRLTYEQYF. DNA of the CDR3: TGTGCCAGCAGTGGATGGAGGGCCCGCGGTAGATTGACCTACGAGCAGTACTTC.

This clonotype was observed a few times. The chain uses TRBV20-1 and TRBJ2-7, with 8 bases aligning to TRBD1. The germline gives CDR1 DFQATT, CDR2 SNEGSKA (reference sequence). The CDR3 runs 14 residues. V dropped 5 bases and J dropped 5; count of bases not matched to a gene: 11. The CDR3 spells CSAAYDRGGDEQYF. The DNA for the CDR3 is TGCAGTGCTGCTTATGACAGGGGAGGTGACGAGCAGTACTTC.

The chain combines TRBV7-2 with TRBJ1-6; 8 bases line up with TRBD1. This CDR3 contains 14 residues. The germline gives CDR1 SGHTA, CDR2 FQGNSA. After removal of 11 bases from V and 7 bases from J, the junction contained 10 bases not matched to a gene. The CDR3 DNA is TGTGCCGTAAACCGGGACAGGCAAAATTCACCCCTCCACTTT. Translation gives CAVNRDRQNSPLHF.

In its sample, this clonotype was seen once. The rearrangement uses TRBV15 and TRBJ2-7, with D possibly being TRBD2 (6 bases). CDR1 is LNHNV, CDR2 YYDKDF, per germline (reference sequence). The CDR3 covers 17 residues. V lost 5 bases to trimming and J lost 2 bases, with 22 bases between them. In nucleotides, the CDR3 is TGTGCCACCAGCCGGACAATTGTGGACTACCCTACCTACGAGCAGTACTTC. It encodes CATSRTIVDYPTYEQYF.

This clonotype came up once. In DNA form, the CDR3 reads TGTGCCAGCAGTCCGGGACTGGCAGCGGATGAGCAGTACTTC. Its translation: CASSPGLAADEQYF. The genes are TRBV6-4 and TRBJ2-5, with D perhaps TRBD2 (6 bases). CDR1 and CDR2 (germline): MRHNA, SNTAGT. V lost 5 bases and J 11 bases, leaving 21 bases between the germline ends. The CDR3 spans 14 residues.

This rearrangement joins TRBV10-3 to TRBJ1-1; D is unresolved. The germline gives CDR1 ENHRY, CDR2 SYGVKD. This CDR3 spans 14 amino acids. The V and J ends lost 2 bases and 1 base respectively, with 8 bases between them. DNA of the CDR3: TGTGCCATCAGTGAGGTCGGACCGAACACTGAAGCTTTCTTT. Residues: CAISEVGPNTEAFF.

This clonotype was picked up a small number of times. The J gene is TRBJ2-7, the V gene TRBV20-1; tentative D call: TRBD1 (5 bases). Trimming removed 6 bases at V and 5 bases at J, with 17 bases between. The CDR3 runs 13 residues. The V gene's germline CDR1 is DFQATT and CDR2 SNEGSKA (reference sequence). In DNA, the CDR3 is TGCAGTGCAAGACGGACACAAGGGGACGAGCAGTACTTC. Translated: CSARRTQGDEQYF.

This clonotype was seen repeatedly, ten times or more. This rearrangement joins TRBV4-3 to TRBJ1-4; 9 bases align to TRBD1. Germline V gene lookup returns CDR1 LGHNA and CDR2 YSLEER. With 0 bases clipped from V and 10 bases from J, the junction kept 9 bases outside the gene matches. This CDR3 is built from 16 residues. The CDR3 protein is CASSQERTGAGGKLFF. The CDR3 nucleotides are TGCGCCAGCAGCCAAGAGAGGACAGGGGCGGGGGGAAAACTGTTTTTT.

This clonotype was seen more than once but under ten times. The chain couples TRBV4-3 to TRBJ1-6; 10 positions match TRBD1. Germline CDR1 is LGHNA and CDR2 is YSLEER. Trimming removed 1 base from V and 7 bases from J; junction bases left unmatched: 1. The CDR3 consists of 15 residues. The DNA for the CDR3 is TGCGCCAGCAGCCAAGGGACAGGGGGAAATTCACCCCTCCACTTT. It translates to CASSQGTGGNSPLHF.

The CDR3 loop is CASSQLLGTPREQYF. The CDR3 bases are TGTGCCAGCAGCCAACTCCTCGGGACCCCCCGCGAGCAGTACTTC. This chain uses TRBV3-1 with TRBJ2-5; D assignment may be TRBD1 or TRBD2 (5 bases each). The J call is in doubt because the DNA end fits TRBJ2-7 better. Looked up from germline, CDR1 is LGHDT and CDR2 is YNNKEL (reference sequence). This CDR3 is 15 amino acids long.

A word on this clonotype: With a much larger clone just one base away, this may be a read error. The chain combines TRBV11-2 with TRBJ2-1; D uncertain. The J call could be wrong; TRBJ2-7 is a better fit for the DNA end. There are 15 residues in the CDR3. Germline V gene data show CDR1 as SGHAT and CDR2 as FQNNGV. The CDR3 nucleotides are TGTGCCAACAGCTTAGGGTTTTCCTCCTACAATGAGCAGTACTTC. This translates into CANSLGFSSYNEQYF.

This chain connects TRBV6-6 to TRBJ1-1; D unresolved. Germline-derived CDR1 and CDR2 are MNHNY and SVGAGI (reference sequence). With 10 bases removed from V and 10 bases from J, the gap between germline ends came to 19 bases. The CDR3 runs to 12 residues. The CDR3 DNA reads TGTGCCACCGACACGGGCTTACTTGGAGCTTTCTTT. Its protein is CATDTGLLGAFF.

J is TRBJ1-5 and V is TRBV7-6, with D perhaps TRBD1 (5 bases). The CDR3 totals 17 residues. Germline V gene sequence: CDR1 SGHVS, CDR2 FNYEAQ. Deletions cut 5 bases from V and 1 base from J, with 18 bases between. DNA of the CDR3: TGTGCCAGCAGCCAGGGAGAGGGGCAAAGAAGCAATCAGCCCCAGCATTTT. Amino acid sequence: CASSQGEGQRSNQPQHF. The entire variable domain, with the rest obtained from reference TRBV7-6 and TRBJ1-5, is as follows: GAGVSQSPRYKVTKRGQDVALRCDPISGHVSLYWYRQALGQGPEFLTYFNYEAQQDKSGLPNDRFSAERPEGSISTLTIQRTEQRDSAMYRCASSQGEGQRSNQPQHFGDGTRLSIL.

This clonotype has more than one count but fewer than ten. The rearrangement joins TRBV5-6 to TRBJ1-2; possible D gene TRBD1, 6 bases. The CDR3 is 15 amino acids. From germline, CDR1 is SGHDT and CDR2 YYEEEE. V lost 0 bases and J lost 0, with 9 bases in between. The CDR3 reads CASSLVEGANYGYTF. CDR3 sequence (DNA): TGTGCCAGCAGCTTGGTAGAGGGGGCTAACTATGGCTACACCTTC.

The CDR3 DNA is TGTGCCAGCAGCCCCCGGGACTTGATAACAACAGATACGCAGTATTTT. Protein sequence: CASSPRDLITTDTQYF. The genes are TRBV9 and TRBJ2-3; the D gene is possibly TRBD2 (6 bases). Germline values: CDR1 SGDLS, CDR2 YYNGEE. The CDR3 extends over 16 amino acids. V lost 4 bases, J lost 3 bases, and 18 bases lay in between.